The 21 T cell receptor beta chains below come from one sample, sequenced in a study of a mutant IDH1 vaccine in newly diagnosed glioma. Sequencing used immunoSEQ multiplex PCR; TCRdb keeps in-frame clones, though not all of them. This sample has 35,000 to 40,000 clones; 65% to 80% occur once, and the top ten carry roughly 10%. Time point here: week 47, end of study. It was 300 ug of mutant IDH1 20-mer peptide that made up each vaccine dose, given with topical imiquimod. Antigen specificity for these receptors is unknown. Sequenced material: PBMCs, taken from a glioma patient whose treatment included an IDH1 peptide vaccine. The source is a man aged 35 to 55 with glioma.

The chain couples TRBV6-5 to TRBJ2-1, with 8 bases identical to TRBD2. The ends lost 5 bases at V and 6 bases at J; junction bases unmatched: 3. The CDR3 sequence is 13 residues long. Germline CDR1 MNHEY, CDR2 SVGAGI. The CDR3 DNA reads as TGTGCCAGCAGTACCGGGACTAGCAATGAGCAGTTCTTC. It is translated as CASSTGTSNEQFF.

The gene calls are TRBV18 and TRBJ1-2; 10 bases line up with TRBD1. V shed 3 bases and J 2 bases; nucleotides not matched to a gene: 0. Germline V gene data show CDR1 as KGHSH and CDR2 as LQKENI. The CDR3 has 14 amino acids. CDR3 in DNA: TGTGCCAGCTCACCGGGACAGGGGAACTATGGCTACACCTTC. Its translation: CASSPGQGNYGYTF.

This clone showed up just a few times. V is TRBV6-5 and J is TRBJ1-1; D is ambiguous. Germline V gene sequence: CDR1 MNHEY, CDR2 SVGAGI. The germline V and J ends were trimmed by 7 bases and 12 bases, with 21 bases remaining between them. The CDR3 runs to 13 residues. The CDR3 DNA reads TGTGCCAGCACCCTGCCGGGGTTTTCGAAAACTTTCTTT. It yields the protein CASTLPGFSKTFF.

The rearrangement joins TRBV29-1 to TRBJ1-3, with 7 bases fitting TRBD1. Germline CDR1 SQVTM, CDR2 ANQGSEA. V dropped 5 bases and J dropped 1; count of bases not matched to a gene: 8. The CDR3 has 15 amino acids. CDR3 in DNA: TGCAGCGTTTATAGTGGACAGGCATCTGGAAACACCATATATTTT. It is translated as CSVYSGQASGNTIYF.

This chain connects TRBV11-2 to TRBJ1-1, with 8 bases aligning to TRBD1. Germline CDR1 and CDR2: SGHAT and FQNNGV. The CDR3 runs to 14 residues. J lost 3 bases, V lost 7 bases, and 7 bases had no gene match. The CDR3 loop is CASTLTGVDTEAFF. The CDR3, as DNA: TGTGCCAGCACCCTGACAGGGGTGGACACTGAAGCTTTCTTT.

The V and J genes are TRBV7-2 and TRBJ1-2; TRBD1 agrees at 7 bases. This CDR3 is 15 amino acids long. V lost 7 bases and J lost 5; bases outside the gene matches: 13. From germline, CDR1 is SGHTA and CDR2 FQGNSA. The CDR3 spells CASTHDPNRGYGYTF. For the CDR3, the DNA is TGTGCCAGCACACACGACCCCAACAGGGGATATGGCTACACCTTC.

The chain recombines TRBV10-1 with TRBJ2-1, with 9 bases that match TRBD2. The ends lost 3 bases at V and 7 bases at J; junction bases unmatched: 7. The CDR3 is 15 residues long. Germline assignment: CDR1 WNHNN and CDR2 SYGVQD (reference sequence). The CDR3 DNA reads TGCGCCAGCAGTGACTGGCGGGAGGGCCGGAATGAGCAGTTCTTC. This translates into CASSDWREGRNEQFF.

The table lists this clone with a few counts. The V call is TRBV7-9, the J call TRBJ1-4; D may be TRBD1 (5 bases). V gave up 0 bases and J gave up 7 bases, with 9 bases separating them. Germline-derived CDR1 and CDR2 are SEHNR and FQNEAQ (reference sequence). CDR3 size: 14 residues. The CDR3 DNA reads TGTGCCAGCAGCTTAGCCCGTGGGGGTGAAAAACTGTTTTTT. This translates into CASSLARGGEKLFF.

In this sample, this clone turned up a few times. The chain joins TRBV11-3 to TRBJ2-1; no reliable D call. This CDR3 region has 11 residues. Germline CDR1 and CDR2: SGHNT and YENEEA. V lost 11 bases to trimming and J lost 4 bases, with 9 bases between them. As DNA, the CDR3 is TGTGCCTCTTCCGGTTACAATGAGCAGTTCTTC. Protein sequence: CASSGYNEQFF.

The count of this clone is one. J is TRBJ2-5 and V is TRBV18; D is uncertain. Per germline, CDR1 KGHSH and CDR2 LQKENI. V dropped 6 bases and J dropped 3 bases, with 14 bases sitting between them. The CDR3 spans 14 residues. The CDR3 spells CASSPATFKETQYF. The CDR3 DNA reads TGTGCCAGCTCTCCTGCTACGTTTAAAGAGACCCAGTACTTC.

V usage is TRBV2 and J usage is TRBJ2-5, with TRBD2 identical over 14 bases. The assigned J gene may be wrong: the sequence end matches TRBJ2-7 better. Germline loops: CDR1 SNHLY, CDR2 FYNNEI. CDR3 length equals 16 residues. CDR3 DNA sequence: TGTGCCAGCAGCGGTGGGACTAGCGGGAGCGCCTACGAGCAGTACTTC. Translation gives CASSGGTSGSAYEQYF.

The rearrangement links TRBV5-4 to TRBJ2-5, with TRBD2 matching 10 bases. Germline V gene data show CDR1 as SGHNT and CDR2 as YYREEE (reference sequence). J gave up 5 bases and V 5 bases, and 9 bases lay outside the gene matches. CDR3 size: 15 residues. This CDR3 is CASSRSGRLRETQYF. In DNA, the CDR3 is TGTGCCAGCAGTCGTAGCGGGAGGCTCCGGGAGACCCAGTACTTC.

This clone was observed a single time. The chain combines TRBV15 with TRBJ2-7; D may be TRBD1 (5 bases). Trimming took off 5 bases at V and 3 bases at J, with 8 bases between the two ends. The CDR3 sequence is 12 residues long. Germline V gene lookup returns CDR1 LNHNV and CDR2 YYDKDF (reference sequence). CDR3 loop: CATSQDSYEQYF. CDR3 nucleotide sequence: TGTGCCACCAGCCAAGACAGCTACGAGCAGTACTTC. The full variable domain, in which reference TRBV15 and TRBJ2-7 provide the parts outside the CDR3, is DAMVIQNPRYQVTQFGKPVTLSCSQTLNHNVMYWYQQKSSQAPKLLFHYYDKDFNNEADTPDNFQSRRPNTSFCFLDIRSPGLGDTAMYLCATSQDSYEQYFGPGTRLTVT.

The chain couples TRBV6-1 to TRBJ2-2; TRBD2 might be the D (5 bases). V lost 5 bases to trimming and J lost 3 bases, with 10 bases between them. Germline V gene data show CDR1 as MNHNS and CDR2 as SASEGT. The CDR3 has 14 residues. Here the CDR3 reads CASSSRRDTGELFF. The DNA of the CDR3 is TGTGCCAGCAGTAGCCGGCGGGACACCGGGGAGCTGTTTTTT.

The rearrangement links TRBV9 to TRBJ2-7; the D gene is possibly TRBD1 (5 bases). In germline, CDR1 is SGDLS, CDR2 YYNGEE. The CDR3 sequence is 12 residues long. V shed 8 bases and J shed 0 bases, with 9 bases lying between them. CDR3 coding DNA: TGTGCCAGTCAGGGAAGCTCCTACGAGCAGTACGTC. This codes for CASQGSSYEQYV.

This chain uses TRBV2 with TRBJ2-4; TRBD2 matches 8 bases. From germline, CDR1 is SNHLY and CDR2 FYNNEI. This CDR3 contains 14 residues. V was clipped by 11 bases and J by 6 bases; unmatched bases: 12. The CDR3 DNA is TGTGCCGGCGCCGGGACTAGTTACACAAACATTCAGTACTTC. The encoded protein is CAGAGTSYTNIQYF.

The rearrangement joins TRBV6-1 to TRBJ2-1; D unresolved. Germline V CDR1 and CDR2: MNHNS, SASEGT. Trimming cost V 6 bases and J 5 bases, with 14 bases left between them. This CDR3 contains 14 residues. The CDR3 loop reads CASSPMWSNNEQFF. CDR3 coding DNA: TGTGCCAGCAGCCCCATGTGGAGCAACAATGAGCAGTTCTTC.

This chain links TRBV18 with TRBJ2-1, with 11 bases lining up with TRBD2. This CDR3 region has 17 residues. V shed 0 bases and J 4 bases; nucleotides not matched to a gene: 5. CDR1 is KGHSH, CDR2 LQKENI, per germline. The DNA for the CDR3 is TGTGCCAGCTCACCACCGTTAGGGACTAGCGGTTACAATGAGCAGTTCTTC. Protein sequence: CASSPPLGTSGYNEQFF.

A single count supports this clone. This chain links TRBV6-4 with TRBJ1-6; the match to TRBD1 covers 10 bases. This CDR3 is built from 15 residues. Unmatched junction bases numbered 0, after V lost 0 bases and J lost 7 bases. Germline CDR1 is MRHNA and CDR2 is SNTAGT. The CDR3 is CASSDSTGGNSPLHF. The CDR3 region has the DNA TGTGCCAGCAGTGACTCGACAGGGGGCAATTCACCCCTCCACTTT.

The V gene is TRBV2, the J gene TRBJ2-1, with 8 bases identical to TRBD2. The V gene's germline CDR1 is SNHLY and CDR2 FYNNEI. The ends lost 1 base at V and 7 bases at J; junction bases unmatched: 3. CDR3 size: 14 residues. CDR3 protein: CASSEGTSKNEQFF. The CDR3, as DNA: TGTGCCAGCAGTGAAGGGACTAGCAAGAATGAGCAGTTCTTC.

The V gene is TRBV7-2, the J gene TRBJ1-4; unclear D gene. The length of the CDR3 is 15 residues. The germline gives CDR1 SGHTA, CDR2 FQGNSA. V shed 5 bases and J shed 0 bases, with 10 bases lying between them. Here the CDR3 reads CASSTDGATNEKLFF. For the CDR3, the DNA is TGTGCCAGCAGCACGGACGGTGCAACTAATGAAAAACTGTTTTTT.